The next 30 T cell receptor beta chains were all read from a single sample in a study of OX40 agonist ivuxolimab in advanced cancers. TCRdb's table, derived via immunoSEQ multiplex PCR, lists solely in-frame clones and lacks some. The table lists about 98,000 clones, 88% of them singletons. This specimen consisted of CD4+ or CD8+ T cells sorted from blood, obtained in a trial of the OX40 agonist ivuxolimab. The origin of the receptors is an adult with an advanced solid tumor such as melanoma, head and neck, liver or kidney cancer.

CDR3 residues: CSVGDSGNTIYF. CDR3 in DNA: TGCAGCGTTGGGGATTCGGGAAACACCATATATTTT. The J gene is TRBJ1-3, the V gene TRBV29-1; D call uncertain. The CDR3 runs 12 residues. Trimming removed 4 bases at V and 4 bases at J, with 8 bases between. CDR1 and CDR2 from the germline V gene are SQVTM and ANQGSEA.

The chain recombines TRBV4-1 with TRBJ2-7, with 10 bases lining up with TRBD2. This CDR3 is 16 amino acids long. Germline V gene lookup returns CDR1 MGHRA and CDR2 YSYEKL. Unmatched junction bases numbered 3, after V lost 0 bases and J lost 1 base. CDR3 sequence: CASSQEERGGSYEQYF. The CDR3 DNA reads TGCGCCAGCAGCCAAGAGGAGCGGGGGGGGTCCTACGAGCAGTACTTC.

The CDR3 DNA reads TGTGCCAGCAGCTTGGTGGCAGTCCAAGAGACCCAGTACTTC. This sequence encodes CASSLVAVQETQYF. The chain employs TRBV5-4 and TRBJ2-5; unclear D gene. Germline loops: CDR1 SGHNT, CDR2 YYREEE (reference sequence). This CDR3 region has 14 residues. Trimming left V 0 bases short and J 1 base short, with 7 bases between.

V gene TRBV7-9 combines with J gene TRBJ2-7, with D perhaps TRBD1 (5 bases). Deletions cut 5 bases from V and 5 bases from J, with 16 bases between. There are 14 residues in the CDR3. Germline-derived CDR1 and CDR2 are SEHNR and FQNEAQ (reference sequence). The DNA for the CDR3 is TGTGCCAGCAGCCCACGCGCCAGGGAAGACGAGCAGTACTTC. This translates into CASSPRAREDEQYF.

J is TRBJ2-3 and V is TRBV12-5, with D uncertain. With 2 bases removed from V and 9 bases from J, the gap between germline ends came to 9 bases. The CDR3 is made up of 12 amino acids. Per the germline V gene, CDR1 is LGHNT and CDR2 is FRNRAP. This chain's CDR3 is CASGLNLGTQYF. The DNA of the CDR3 is TGTGCTAGTGGTTTGAACTTGGGAACGCAGTATTTT.

The V call is TRBV18, the J call TRBJ1-2, with a tentative D call TRBD1 (5 bases). The CDR3 is made up of 13 amino acids. Germline-derived CDR1 and CDR2 are KGHSH and LQKENI. The V and J ends lost 5 bases and 6 bases respectively, with 13 bases between them. The CDR3 region has the DNA TGTGCCAGCTCATCCGGACAAGCAAATGGCTACACCTTC. Its translation is CASSSGQANGYTF.

The chain is built from TRBV2 and TRBJ2-3; 7 bases are shared with TRBD1. Germline loops: CDR1 SNHLY, CDR2 FYNNEI. The V and J ends lost 10 bases and 2 bases, in that order; junction bases with no gene match: 9. This CDR3 comprises 14 residues. The chain's CDR3 is CATLRDRDTDTQYF. The DNA of the CDR3 is TGTGCCACCTTAAGGGACAGAGACACAGATACGCAGTATTTT.

The CDR3 DNA reads TGTGCCAGCAGCTTAGAAGGTAGCGGGTGGGAGAACACCGGGGAGCTGTTTTTT. Translating gives CASSLEGSGWENTGELFF. The V and J genes are TRBV7-8 and TRBJ2-2; TRBD2 matches 7 bases. This CDR3 comprises 18 residues. Germline V gives CDR1 SGHVS, CDR2 FQNEAQ. Trimming cost V 1 base and J 1 base; bases outside gene matches: 9.

CDR3: CASSEESLLNFEAFF. Here the CDR3 DNA reads TGTGCCAGCAGTGAAGAGTCCCTCTTAAATTTTGAAGCTTTCTTT. This sequence joins TRBV6-1 and TRBJ1-1; no clear D gene. Germline V gene sequence: CDR1 MNHNS, CDR2 SASEGT. Trimming took off 1 base at V and 7 bases at J, with 16 bases between the two ends. There are 15 residues in the CDR3.

This chain joins TRBV13 and TRBJ2-2, with 8 positions matching TRBD2. The CDR3 is made up of 16 amino acids. V shed 4 bases, J shed 2 bases, and the junction held 6 bases outside the gene matches. The germline V gene encodes CDR1 PRHDT and CDR2 FYEKMQ (reference sequence). CDR3 DNA: TGTGCCAGCAGCTCGAGCGGGAGAGATAACACCGGGGAGCTGTTTTTT. Translation gives CASSSSGRDNTGELFF.

The chain uses TRBV28 and TRBJ1-1, with 7 bases that match TRBD1. The CDR3 contains 14 residues. Trimming removed 6 bases from V and 0 bases from J; junction bases left unmatched: 4. Germline lookup yields CDR1 MDHEN and CDR2 SYDVKM. CDR3 bases: TGTGCCAGCAGGGTGGGACAGCTGAACACTGAAGCTTTCTTT. It specifies CASRVGQLNTEAFF.

This chain links TRBV10-3 with TRBJ1-2; the match to TRBD1 covers 11 bases. The CDR3 is made up of 13 amino acids. The germline CDR1 and CDR2 sequences are ENHRY and SYGVKD. V lost 7 bases and J lost 8; bases outside the gene matches: 6. The CDR3 region has the DNA TGTGCCATCAATGGACAGGGGGCACGGGGCTACACCTTC. Translating gives CAINGQGARGYTF.

This clone occurred once. The chain recombines TRBV5-1 with TRBJ2-3, with TRBD2 as a possible D gene (6 bases). This CDR3 spans 15 amino acids. The germline CDR1 and CDR2 sequences are SGHRS and YFSETQ. With 7 bases removed from V and 2 bases from J, the gap between germline ends came to 17 bases. CDR3 protein: CASRLVGGYTDTQYF. The DNA for the CDR3 is TGCGCCAGCCGACTCGTCGGGGGATACACAGATACGCAGTATTTT.

Comment on this clone: Mismatch with germline at one junction end may stem from a read error. The chain links TRBV6-5 to TRBJ1-5, with 8 bases fitting TRBD1. The germline CDR1 and CDR2 sequences are MNHEY and SVGAGI. The CDR3 runs 14 residues. This CDR3 reads CAGRTGTGNQPQHF. CDR3 in DNA: TGTGCCGGCAGGACCGGGACAGGTAATCAGCCCCAGCATTTT.

This chain connects TRBV30 to TRBJ2-3; 7 bases map to TRBD2. Per germline, CDR1 GTSNPN and CDR2 SVGIG (reference sequence). Unmatched junction bases numbered 5, after V lost 1 base and J lost 4 bases. The CDR3 length is 14 residues. The CDR3 nucleotides read TGTGCCTGGAGTGGTCTAGCGGAGGCAGATACGCAGTATTTT. This sequence encodes CAWSGLAEADTQYF.

The J gene is TRBJ2-6, the V gene TRBV27; TRBD1 agrees at 8 bases. The CDR3 is made up of 19 amino acids. The V gene end was trimmed by 5 bases and the J gene end by 3 bases; junction bases not matched to a gene: 15. The V gene's germline CDR1 is MNHEY and CDR2 SMNVEV (reference sequence). CDR3: CASSLRFDRGHFGANVLTF. In DNA form, the CDR3 reads TGTGCCAGCAGTCTAAGATTCGACAGGGGTCACTTTGGGGCCAACGTCCTGACTTTC.

J is TRBJ1-4 and V is TRBV28; 7 bases align to TRBD1. Germline V gives CDR1 MDHEN, CDR2 SYDVKM. The CDR3 runs to 13 residues. After removal of 9 bases from V and 5 bases from J, the junction contained 6 bases not matched to a gene. The CDR3 coding sequence is TGTGCCAGTGCGGGACAGTTCAATGAAAAACTGTTTTTT. As protein: CASAGQFNEKLFF.

The rearrangement links TRBV4-1 to TRBJ2-1; D remains ambiguous. With 0 bases removed from V and 1 base from J, the gap between germline ends came to 7 bases. The CDR3 consists of 15 residues. The V gene's germline CDR1 is MGHRA and CDR2 YSYEKL. The CDR3 here is CASSQDSVSYNEQFF. The CDR3 nucleotides are TGCGCCAGCAGCCAAGATTCCGTATCCTACAATGAGCAGTTCTTC.

This chain joins TRBV5-1 and TRBJ1-1; 8 bases agree with TRBD1. Germline values: CDR1 SGHRS, CDR2 YFSETQ. The CDR3 is 17 residues long. V was clipped by 2 bases and J by 4 bases; unmatched bases: 13. The CDR3 spells CASSFLFDRGGSTEAFF. The CDR3 DNA is TGCGCCAGCAGCTTCCTCTTTGACAGGGGAGGGAGCACTGAAGCTTTCTTT.

The rearrangement links TRBV9 to TRBJ2-1; D not certain. Trimming took 4 bases from V and 3 from J, leaving 11 bases between them. There are 14 residues in the CDR3. Germline V gives CDR1 SGDLS, CDR2 YYNGEE. CDR3 sequence: CASSPYSSYNEQFF. Here the CDR3 DNA reads TGTGCCAGCAGCCCTTACTCGAGCTACAATGAGCAGTTCTTC.

Here the CDR3 DNA reads TGCGCCAGCAGCTTGGTGACTCCTGGAGATGAGCAGTTCTTC. Protein product: CASSLVTPGDEQFF. The V and J genes are TRBV5-1 and TRBJ2-1; no definite D call. CDR1 is SGHRS, CDR2 YFSETQ, per germline. There are 14 residues in the CDR3. Deletions cut 0 bases from V and 8 bases from J, with 12 bases between.

The rearrangement uses TRBV27 and TRBJ1-2; D possibly corresponds to TRBD1 (5 bases). V was shortened by 6 bases and J by 5 bases, with 13 bases between the two germline ends. The CDR3 spans 13 residues. The germline V gene has CDR1 MNHEY and CDR2 SMNVEV (reference sequence). This chain's CDR3 is CASSVRAIYGYTF. The CDR3 DNA reads TGTGCCAGCAGCGTCAGGGCCATTTATGGCTACACCTTC.

CDR3 region: CASSAGTVNTDTQYF. The CDR3 bases are TGTGCCAGCAGCGCCGGGACAGTAAACACAGATACGCAGTATTTT. The chain uses TRBV7-3 and TRBJ2-3; 7 bases fit TRBD1. The junction had 7 bases not matched to a gene; V was cut back by 5 bases and J by 2 bases. The CDR3 covers 15 residues. Germline loops: CDR1 SGHTA, CDR2 FQGTGA. The whole variable domain, filled in from reference TRBV7-3 and TRBJ2-3, reads GAGVSQTPSNKVTEKGKYVELRCDPISGHTALYWYRQSLGQGPEFLIYFQGTGAADDSGLPNDRFFAVRPEGSVSTLKIQRTERGDSAVYLCASSAGTVNTDTQYFGPGTRLTVL.

The chain links TRBV28 to TRBJ2-1; 10 positions match TRBD2. The trim removed 2 bases at V and 4 bases at J, leaving 5 bases unmatched. The CDR3 has 16 residues. Germline CDR1 MDHEN, CDR2 SYDVKM. DNA of the CDR3: TGTGCCAGCAGTTTAACTAGCGGGGCTAGTTACAATGAGCAGTTCTTC. Translating gives CASSLTSGASYNEQFF.

This clone was seen once. V usage is TRBV5-4 and J usage is TRBJ1-2; D is ambiguous. V lost 4 bases and J lost 2, with 18 bases in between. The CDR3 totals 16 residues. The germline V gene encodes CDR1 SGHNT and CDR2 YYREEE (reference sequence). This CDR3 is CASSRPGRDSNYGYTF. The CDR3 DNA reads TGTGCCAGCAGCCGCCCCGGAAGGGATTCGAACTATGGCTACACCTTC.

This chain joins TRBV7-9 and TRBJ2-1; D might be TRBD1 (6 bases). Germline CDR1 reads SEHNR; CDR2 reads FQNEAQ (reference sequence). The CDR3 runs to 15 residues. V was clipped by 1 base and J by 2 bases, with 9 bases between them. The CDR3 here is CASSLGTETYNEQFF. DNA for the CDR3: TGTGCCAGCAGCTTAGGGACAGAAACCTACAATGAGCAGTTCTTC.

The chain links TRBV9 to TRBJ2-1, with D uncertain. Germline values: CDR1 SGDLS, CDR2 YYNGEE. This CDR3 region has 20 residues. Trimming pared 3 bases from V and 0 bases from J, leaving 25 bases between. CDR3 loop: CASSGPTKDSPPSSYNEQFF. CDR3 nucleotide sequence: TGTGCCAGCAGCGGTCCCACCAAGGATAGCCCACCTAGCTCCTACAATGAGCAGTTCTTC.

The chain carries TRBV6-5 and TRBJ2-2; D is ambiguous. V was trimmed by 6 bases and J by 7 bases, leaving 9 bases between them. The CDR3 extends over 12 amino acids. Per the germline V gene, CDR1 is MNHEY and CDR2 is SVGAGI. The CDR3 nucleotides read TGTGCCAGCAGCCCCGACGTCGGGGAGCTGTTTTTT. It codes for CASSPDVGELFF.

CDR3 sequence (DNA): TGTGCCAGCAGGGGGACAGGCCACAATCAGCCCCAGCATTTT. As protein: CASRGTGHNQPQHF. The rearrangement uses TRBV28 and TRBJ1-5; 8 bases match TRBD1. Germline CDR1 and CDR2: MDHEN and SYDVKM. This CDR3 is 14 amino acids long. V gave up 6 bases and J gave up 3 bases; unmatched junction bases: 4. Complete variable domain (other parts from reference TRBV28 and TRBJ1-5): DVKVTQSSRYLVKRTGEKVFLECVQDMDHENMFWYRQDPGLGLRLIYFSYDVKMKEKGDIPEGYSVSREKKERFSLILESASTNQTSMYLCASRGTGHNQPQHFGDGTRLSIL.

The chain combines TRBV18 with TRBJ1-1; no firm D call. The germline V and J ends were trimmed by 6 bases and 7 bases, with 15 bases remaining between them. CDR1 and CDR2 (germline): KGHSH, LQKENI. This CDR3 has 13 amino acids. The CDR3 protein is CASSLTQEGEAFF. The CDR3 DNA reads as TGTGCCAGCTCCCTAACTCAGGAGGGTGAAGCTTTCTTT.